The present TCR beta chain was sequenced within a study of shared clonotypes between healthy human individuals. Study overall: Per donor, three plates held CD4 naive cells, three held CD4 memory, two held CD8 naive and one held CD8 memory. General study findings and limits: It was observed that approximately 5% of naive CD4 clonotypes were shared across a few donors.

CDR1 and CDR2 (germline): SGDLS, YYNGEE. The CDR3 runs 15 residues. Trimming left V 1 base short and J 4 bases short, with 11 bases between. Note on this clone: Its antigen is as yet unknown.

The data were produced by immunoSEQ multiplex PCR, yet TCRdb's version contains in-frame clones alone and is incomplete. Counted here are 800,000 to 1,200,000 clones, about 84% occurring once; the ten biggest clones make up roughly 0.56%. Sequenced: memory CD4+ T cells from PBMCs. The subset is: CD45RA-negative fraction. The chain carries TRBV9 and TRBJ1-4, with D possibly TRBD1 on 5 matching bases. The clonotype was recovered from a man between 18 and 35 years old in good health. Some clones in this sample may be carry-over from other donors' samples. In DNA, the CDR3 is TGTGCCAGCAGCGTATCCTCTGGGGGTAATGAAAAACTGTTTTTT. Protein product: CASSVSSGGNEKLFF.